The T cell receptor beta chain under discussion was sequenced for a study of graft-versus-host responses after intestinal transplantation. In the study overall: Recipients obtained multivisceral, liver-intestinal, or isolated intestinal transplants. Study results and caveats: High graft-versus-host to host-versus-graft clonal ratios were seen in allografts of patients with graft-donor T cell macrochimerism. Peak GvH clone levels in circulation were associated with early post-transplant HvG declines.

As regards this clone: The target antigen is unknown. Distinct nucleotide sequences in the sample also encode this CDR3.

Only in-frame clones appear in the TCRdb table, and some are missing; sequencing was by immunoSEQ multiplex PCR. The table has 80,000 to 100,000 clones, roughly 88% seen once. Trimming left V 5 bases short and J 6 bases short, with 9 bases between. The CDR3 runs 11 residues. The germline V gene has CDR1 DFQATT and CDR2 SNEGSKA (reference sequence). The sample was unstimulated CD4+ T cells sorted from spleen or lymph node cells, taken before intestinal transplant. This chain connects TRBV20-1 to TRBJ2-3; D ambiguous. This receptor was taken from a human donor who received an intestinal transplant. The CDR3: CSADNGDTQYF. DNA of the CDR3: TGCAGTGCTGATAACGGGGATACGCAGTATTTT.